This T cell receptor (beta chain) was obtained from a study of CD8 T cells in ankylosing spondylitis. The CDR3 is 18 amino acids. Germline CDR1 is SGHRS and CDR2 is YFSETQ. Unmatched junction bases numbered 11, after V lost 2 bases and J lost 0 bases. With respect to this clonotype: The antigen is not known.

TCRdb reprocessed the 5' RACE reads via MiXCR and lists one record per CDR3 protein. The sample includes some 200,000 distinct CDR3 sequences, 13% of them seen just once. Study-wide results and caveats: Some of these motif variants have turned up before, in reports on reactive arthritis synovial fluid and blood. Blood from ankylosing spondylitis patients appeared to carry a characteristic roughly 8-variant TCR beta motif. Clones linked to disease were reported to show significant enrichment in matched ankylosing spondylitis synovial fluid.

The chain carries TRBV5-1 and TRBJ2-3; 8 bases match TRBD2. Sequenced sample: blood, either unsorted or a sorted T cell fraction (not recorded which). This TCR came from a male donor with ankylosing spondylitis or in good health (not recorded which). The CDR3 sequence: CASSFAGLAADSTDTQYF. CDR3 DNA: TGCGCCAGCAGCTTTGCTGGACTAGCCGCCGATAGCACAGATACGCAGTATTTT. Supplemented by reference TRBV5-1 and TRBJ2-3, the full variable domain reads KAGVTQTPRYLIKTRGQQVTLSCSPISGHRSVSWYQQTPGQGLQFLFEYFSETQRNKGNFPGRFSGRQFSNSRSEMNVSTLELGDSALYLCASSFAGLAADSTDTQYFGPGTRLTVL.